This T cell receptor (beta chain) was found in a study of CD8 T cells in ankylosing spondylitis (TCRdb year 2017). Context from the whole study: T cell receptor beta repertoires were profiled in healthy donors and ankylosing spondylitis patients so that disease-linked TCR variants could be found. In total, the full study cohort was made up of about 99 healthy donors and 20 to 25 ankylosing spondylitis patients. Peripheral blood samples were taken, and synovial fluid was additionally collected from ankylosing spondylitis patients.

A note on this clonotype: Its recognized antigen is unknown. No base qualities exist here, and no much larger clone lies one base off it.

V lost 2 bases and J lost 4 bases, and the count of bases not matched to a germline gene is 12. CDR3 length: 18 amino acids, cysteine to phenylalanine. Of the read, only the CDR3 DNA is kept; its 54 bases are in frame from base 1. Results the study describes overall, beyond this receptor: A CD8+ phenotype was shown by the disease-linked clones, which were found at relatively low frequencies in peripheral blood. According to the report, matched synovial fluid samples from ankylosing spondylitis patients were significantly enriched for the disease-linked clones. Some of the motif variants had been reported before in the synovial fluid and blood of reactive arthritis patients, a finding that suggests common disease-initiation mechanisms. A TCR beta motif of eight highly homologous amino acid variants appeared characteristic of blood from ankylosing spondylitis patients.

TCRdb records Illumina HiSeq 2500 as the sequencer. TCR beta libraries were prepared by quantitative 5'-RACE with molecular barcodes. In the authors' own workflow: Disease-linked TCR variants were identified with a new computational method built on a probabilistic model of VDJ rearrangement. The public sequencing data were trimmed at Q25 with fastp and processed into clonotypes with MiXCR by TCRdb, which kept only in-frame beta chains. Entries are consolidated by CDR3 protein sequence, retaining the most common genes and DNA. The V and J calls reflect TCRdb's pipeline rather than the authors' work. Counted in this sample were 400,000 or so distinct CDR3 sequences; 25% to 30% of them appeared once. The top ten constitute 0.89% of the sample.

The chain was built from TRBV6-7 and TRBJ2-1, with TRBD2 matching 9 junction bases. TRBV6-7 counts as an open reading frame of uncertain function. Sequenced sample: blood, either unsorted or a sorted T cell fraction (not recorded which). The clonotype originates from a male donor with ankylosing spondylitis. In nucleotide form, the sequence is TGTGCCAGCAGTTACCCCCACCCCGATAGCGGGAGTTACAATGAGCAGTTCTTC. Its coded protein is CASSYPHPDSGSYNEQFF.